The present T cell receptor (beta chain) was sequenced within a study of blood T cell repertoires in COVID-19. Study context: Acute and convalescent COVID-19 specimens originated in the United States, Italy and Spain. T cells, B-cell-depleted T cells, or PBMCs provided the cDNA or gDNA that served as material.

Original data processing: It was from reference gene primer amplification that nucleated cell counts were estimated. This table comes from immunoSEQ multiplex PCR, and its TCRdb copy is limited to in-frame clones, with some not included. Clone size and the V and J calls come from that table; the DNA yielded D and trimming. The table lists about 190,000 clones, around nine tenths of them singletons. This clone was seen only a few times. The origin of this receptor is a woman between 40 and 50 years old who had recovered from COVID-19. The specimen was peripheral blood.

The CDR3 region is CSVGQGTSSGNTIYF. CDR3 in DNA: TGCAGCGTGGGACAGGGAACATCCTCTGGAAACACCATATATTTT. The V call is TRBV29-1, the J call TRBJ1-3; TRBD1 aligns across 9 bases. The trim removed 6 bases at V and 0 bases at J, leaving 6 bases unmatched. This CDR3 is 15 amino acids long. CDR1 and CDR2 from the germline V gene are SQVTM and ANQGSEA. The entire variable domain, with the rest obtained from reference TRBV29-1 and TRBJ1-3, is as follows: SAVISQKPSRDICQRGTSLTIQCQVDSQVTMMFWYRQQPGQSLTLIATANQGSEATYESGFVIDKFPISRPNLTFSTLTVSNMSPEDSSIYLCSVGQGTSSGNTIYFGEGSWLTVV.